This T cell receptor beta chain was identified in a study of tumor-infiltrating lymphocytes in localized non-small cell lung cancer. About the study: Some samples were collected after neoadjuvant chemotherapy; smokers, never-smokers and several histologies were included. Tumor tissue and non-adjacent uninvolved lung came from each patient. Study findings and constraints: Tumor T-cell fraction was not associated with recurrence-free survival. Immunotypes IM1 and IM2 had similar TCR-derived T-cell fractions.

CDR1 is SQVTM and CDR2 is ANQGSEA in the germline V gene. This CDR3 comprises 14 residues. V lost 4 bases to trimming and J lost 5 bases, with 15 bases between them. The assay was immunoSEQ multiplex PCR, and TCRdb's table has in-frame clones only and misses some. The sample records about 12,000 clones, 66% being singletons. Points on this clone: Its matching antigen is unknown.

The sequence came from a human donor with non-small cell lung cancer. This chain connects TRBV29-1 to TRBJ1-5; a weak D match, TRBD1 (6 bases). The specimen sequenced was lung tumor tissue. The CDR3 DNA reads as TGCAGCGTTGCAGCGCGGGCAGGGGATCAGCCCCAGCATTTT. Translating it yields CSVAARAGDQPQHF.